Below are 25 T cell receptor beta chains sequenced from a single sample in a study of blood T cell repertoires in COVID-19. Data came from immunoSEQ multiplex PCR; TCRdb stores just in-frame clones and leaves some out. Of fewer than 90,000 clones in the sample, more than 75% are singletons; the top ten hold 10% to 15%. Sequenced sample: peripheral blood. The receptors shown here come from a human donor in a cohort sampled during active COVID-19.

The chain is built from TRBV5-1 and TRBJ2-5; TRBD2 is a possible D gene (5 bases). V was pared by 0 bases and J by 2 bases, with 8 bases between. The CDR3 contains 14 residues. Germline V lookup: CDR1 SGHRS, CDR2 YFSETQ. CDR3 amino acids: CASSLGESQETQYF. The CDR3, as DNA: TGCGCCAGCAGCTTGGGGGAGTCTCAAGAGACCCAGTACTTC.

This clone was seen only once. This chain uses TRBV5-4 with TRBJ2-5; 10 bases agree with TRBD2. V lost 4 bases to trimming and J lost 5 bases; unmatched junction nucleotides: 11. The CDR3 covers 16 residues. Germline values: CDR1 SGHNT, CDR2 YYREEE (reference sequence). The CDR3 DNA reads TGTGCCAGCAGCCAGAAGGCTAGCGGGGGTAGCGAGACCCAGTACTTC. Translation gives CASSQKASGGSETQYF.

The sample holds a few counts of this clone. CDR3 in DNA: TGTGCCAGCAGCTGGAACACAGGGAGCACTAACTATGGCTACACCTTC. Amino acids: CASSWNTGSTNYGYTF. The genes are TRBV5-4 and TRBJ1-2, with D possibly TRBD1 on 6 matching bases. This CDR3 is built from 16 residues. Germline loops: CDR1 SGHNT, CDR2 YYREEE (reference sequence). V was clipped by 3 bases and J by 0 bases, with 15 bases between them.

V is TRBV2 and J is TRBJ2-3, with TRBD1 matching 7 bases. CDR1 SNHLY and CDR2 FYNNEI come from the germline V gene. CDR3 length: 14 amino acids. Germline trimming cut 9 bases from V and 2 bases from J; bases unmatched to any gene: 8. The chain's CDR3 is CARGDDRATDTQYF. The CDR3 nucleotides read TGTGCCAGGGGAGACGACAGGGCCACAGATACGCAGTATTTT.

CDR3 in DNA: TGTGCCAGCAGTCGCGGACAGGGGAGGACCTACGAGCAGTACTTC. This gives the protein CASSRGQGRTYEQYF. V is TRBV27 and J is TRBJ2-7, with 9 positions matching TRBD1. Germline CDR1 MNHEY, CDR2 SMNVEV (reference sequence). V lost 5 bases and J lost 2; bases outside the gene matches: 7. This CDR3 contains 15 residues.

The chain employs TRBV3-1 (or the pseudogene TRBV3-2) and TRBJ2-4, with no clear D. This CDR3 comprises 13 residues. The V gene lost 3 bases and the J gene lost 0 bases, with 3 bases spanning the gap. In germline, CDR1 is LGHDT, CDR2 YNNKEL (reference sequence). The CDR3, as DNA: TGTGCCAGCAGCCACCGAGCCAAAAACATTCAGTACTTC. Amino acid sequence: CASSHRAKNIQYF.

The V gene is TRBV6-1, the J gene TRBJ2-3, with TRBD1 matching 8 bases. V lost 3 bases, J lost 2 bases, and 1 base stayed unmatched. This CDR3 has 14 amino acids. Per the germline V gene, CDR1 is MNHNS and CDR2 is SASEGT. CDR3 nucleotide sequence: TGTGCCAGCAGTGACAGGGGGCCCACAGATACGCAGTATTTT. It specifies CASSDRGPTDTQYF.

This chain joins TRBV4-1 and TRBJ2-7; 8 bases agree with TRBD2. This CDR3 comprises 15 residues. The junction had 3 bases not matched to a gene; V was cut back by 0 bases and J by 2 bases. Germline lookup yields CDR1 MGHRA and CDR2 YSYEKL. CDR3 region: CASSQEPGGTYEQYF. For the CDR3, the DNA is TGCGCCAGCAGCCAAGAGCCGGGAGGGACCTACGAGCAGTACTTC.

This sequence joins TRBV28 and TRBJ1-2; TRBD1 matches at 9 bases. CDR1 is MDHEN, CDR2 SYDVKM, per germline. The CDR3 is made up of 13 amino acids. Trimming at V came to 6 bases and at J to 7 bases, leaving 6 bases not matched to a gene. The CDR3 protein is CASSPDRGFGYTF. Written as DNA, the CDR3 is TGTGCCAGCAGCCCGGACAGGGGCTTTGGCTACACCTTC.

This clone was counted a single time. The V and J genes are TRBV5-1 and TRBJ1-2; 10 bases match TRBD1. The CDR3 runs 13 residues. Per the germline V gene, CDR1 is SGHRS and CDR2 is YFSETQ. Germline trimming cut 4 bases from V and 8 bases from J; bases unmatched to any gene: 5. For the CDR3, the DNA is TGCGCCAGCAGCGGTGCGACAGGGGGCGGCTACACCTTC. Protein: CASSGATGGGYTF.

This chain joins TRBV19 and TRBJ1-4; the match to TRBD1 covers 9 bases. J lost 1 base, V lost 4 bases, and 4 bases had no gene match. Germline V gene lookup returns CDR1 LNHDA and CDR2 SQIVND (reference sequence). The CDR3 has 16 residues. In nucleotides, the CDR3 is TGTGCCAGTAGTACGGGACAGGGAGGAACTAATGAAAAACTGTTTTTT. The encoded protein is CASSTGQGGTNEKLFF.

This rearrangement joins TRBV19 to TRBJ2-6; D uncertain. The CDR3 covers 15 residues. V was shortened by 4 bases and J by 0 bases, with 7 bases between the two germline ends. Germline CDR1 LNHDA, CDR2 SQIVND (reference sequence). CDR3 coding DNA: TGTGCCAGTAGTACCATGAGCTCTGGGGCCAACGTCCTGACTTTC. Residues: CASSTMSSGANVLTF.

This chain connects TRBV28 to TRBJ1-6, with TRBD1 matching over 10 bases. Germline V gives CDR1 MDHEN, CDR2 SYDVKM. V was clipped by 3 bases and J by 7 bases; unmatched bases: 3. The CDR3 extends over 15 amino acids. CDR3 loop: CASSFWTGGNSPLHF. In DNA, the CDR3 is TGTGCCAGCAGTTTCTGGACAGGGGGAAATTCACCCCTCCACTTT.

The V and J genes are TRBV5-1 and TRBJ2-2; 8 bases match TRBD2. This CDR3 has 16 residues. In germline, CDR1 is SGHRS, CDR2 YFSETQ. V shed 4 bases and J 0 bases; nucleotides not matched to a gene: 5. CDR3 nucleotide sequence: TGCGCCAGCAGCCTAACTAGCGGAACGAACACCGGGGAGCTGTTTTTT. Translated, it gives CASSLTSGTNTGELFF.

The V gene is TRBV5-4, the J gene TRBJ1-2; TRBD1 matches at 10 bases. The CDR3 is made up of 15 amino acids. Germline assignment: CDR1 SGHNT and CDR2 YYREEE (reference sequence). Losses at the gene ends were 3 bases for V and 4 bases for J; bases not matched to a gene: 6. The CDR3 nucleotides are TGTGCCAGCAGCTCGCGGGACAGGGGTTCCTATGGCTACACCTTC. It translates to CASSSRDRGSYGYTF. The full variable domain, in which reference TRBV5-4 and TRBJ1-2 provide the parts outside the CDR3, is ETGVTQSPTHLIKTRGQQVTLRCSSQSGHNTVSWYQQALGQGPQFIFQYYREEENGRGNFPPRFSGLQFPNYSSELNVNALELDDSALYLCASSSRDRGSYGYTFGSGTRLTVV.

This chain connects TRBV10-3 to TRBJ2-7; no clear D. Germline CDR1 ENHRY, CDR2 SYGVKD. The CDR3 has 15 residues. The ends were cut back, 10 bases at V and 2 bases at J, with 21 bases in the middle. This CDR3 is CATALLGTNAYEQYF. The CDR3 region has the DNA TGTGCCACCGCTTTGTTGGGTACTAACGCCTACGAGCAGTACTTC.

The CDR3 protein is CASSLLGGSDNNEQFF. As DNA, the CDR3 is TGTGCCAGCAGCTTATTGGGCGGGAGCGATAATAATGAGCAGTTCTTC. V is TRBV7-2 and J is TRBJ2-1, with 7 bases matching TRBD2. Germline CDR1 is SGHTA and CDR2 is FQGNSA. The CDR3 covers 16 residues. Germline trimming cut 2 bases from V and 7 bases from J; bases unmatched to any gene: 11.

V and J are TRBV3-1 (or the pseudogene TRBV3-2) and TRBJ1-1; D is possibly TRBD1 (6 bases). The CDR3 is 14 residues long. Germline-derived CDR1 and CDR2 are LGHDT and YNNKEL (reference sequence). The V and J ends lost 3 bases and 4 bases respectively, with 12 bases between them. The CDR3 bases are TGTGCCAGCAGCCAGAACGGCAGGGGCACTGAAGCTTTCTTT. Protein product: CASSQNGRGTEAFF.

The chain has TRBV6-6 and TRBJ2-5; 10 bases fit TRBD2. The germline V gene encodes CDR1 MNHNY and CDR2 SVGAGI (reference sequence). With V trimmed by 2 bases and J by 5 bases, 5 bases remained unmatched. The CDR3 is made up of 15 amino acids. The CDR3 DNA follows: TGTGCCAGCAGTTACGGGCTAGCGGGGGACGAGACCCAGTACTTC. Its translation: CASSYGLAGDETQYF.

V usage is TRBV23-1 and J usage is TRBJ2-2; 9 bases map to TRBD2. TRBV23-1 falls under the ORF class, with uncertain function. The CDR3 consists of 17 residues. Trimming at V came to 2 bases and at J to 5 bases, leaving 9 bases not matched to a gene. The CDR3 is CASSQGPGLATTGELFF. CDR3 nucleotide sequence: TGCGCCAGCAGTCAAGGACCCGGACTAGCGACAACCGGGGAGCTGTTTTTT.

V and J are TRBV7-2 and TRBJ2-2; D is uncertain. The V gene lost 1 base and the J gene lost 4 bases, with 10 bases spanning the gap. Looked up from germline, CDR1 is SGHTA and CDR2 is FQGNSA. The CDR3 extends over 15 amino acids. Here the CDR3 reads CASSLGRVSTGELFF. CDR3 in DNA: TGTGCCAGCAGCTTAGGTCGGGTTAGCACCGGGGAGCTGTTTTTT.

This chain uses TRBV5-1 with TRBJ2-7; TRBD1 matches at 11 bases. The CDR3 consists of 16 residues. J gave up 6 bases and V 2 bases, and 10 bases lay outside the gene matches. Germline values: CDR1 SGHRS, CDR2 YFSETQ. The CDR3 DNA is TGCGCCAGCAGCTTACCCGGGACAGGGGGGAGTTCCGAGCAGTACTTC. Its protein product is CASSLPGTGGSSEQYF.

For the CDR3, the DNA is TGTGCCAGCAGCCAAGCACCGAAAGGGGGTGAAAAACTGTTTTTT. Residues: CASSQAPKGGEKLFF. The V call is TRBV3-1 (or the pseudogene TRBV3-2), the J call TRBJ1-4, with D possibly matching TRBD1 (6 bases). Germline-derived CDR1 and CDR2 are LGHDT and YNNKEL (reference sequence). The CDR3 runs 15 residues. The V end lost 1 base, the J end lost 7 bases, and 13 bases lay between the germline ends.

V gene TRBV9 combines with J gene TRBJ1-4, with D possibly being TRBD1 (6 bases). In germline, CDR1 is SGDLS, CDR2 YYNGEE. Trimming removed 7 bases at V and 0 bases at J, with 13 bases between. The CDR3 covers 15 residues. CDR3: CASGAGVSTNEKLFF. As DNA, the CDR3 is TGTGCCAGCGGGGCAGGGGTGTCAACTAATGAAAAACTGTTTTTT.

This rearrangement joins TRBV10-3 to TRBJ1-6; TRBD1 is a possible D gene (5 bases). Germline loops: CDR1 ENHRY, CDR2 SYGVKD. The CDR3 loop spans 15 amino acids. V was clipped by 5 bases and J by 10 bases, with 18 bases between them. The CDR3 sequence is CAISKKDTDNSPLHF. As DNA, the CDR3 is TGTGCCATCAGTAAAAAAGATACGGACAACTCACCCCTCCACTTT.